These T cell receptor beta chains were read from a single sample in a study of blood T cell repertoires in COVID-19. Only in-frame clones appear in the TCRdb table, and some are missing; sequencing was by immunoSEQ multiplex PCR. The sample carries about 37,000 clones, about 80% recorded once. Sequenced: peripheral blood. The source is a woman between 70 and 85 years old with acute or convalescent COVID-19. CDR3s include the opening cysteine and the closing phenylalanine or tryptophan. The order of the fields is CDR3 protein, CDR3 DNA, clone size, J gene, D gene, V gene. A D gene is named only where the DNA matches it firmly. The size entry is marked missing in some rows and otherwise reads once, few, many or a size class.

cdr3_aa: CATSRTSGDRNEQYF
cdr3_nt: TGTGCCACCAGTCGAACTAGCGGAGATAGGAACGAGCAGTACTTC
clone_size: NA
j_call: TRBJ2-7
d_call: TRBD2
v_call: TRBV24-1

cdr3_aa: CASSPSGGTYNEQFF
cdr3_nt: TGCGCCAGCAGTCCTAGCGGGGGGACCTACAATGAGCAGTTCTTC
clone_size: NA
j_call: TRBJ2-1
d_call: TRBD2
v_call: TRBV5-1

cdr3_aa: CASTLSVGQGTSEQYF
cdr3_nt: TGTGCCAGCACTCTTAGCGTGGGACAGGGGACTTCCGAGCAGTACTTC
clone_size: NA
j_call: TRBJ2-7
d_call: TRBD1
v_call: TRBV28

cdr3_aa: CASSLRTPYNGYTF
cdr3_nt: TGTGCCAGCAGCCTCAGGACACCCTATAATGGCTACACCTTC
clone_size: NA
j_call: TRBJ1-2
d_call: NA
v_call: TRBV7-2

cdr3_aa: CASSGTLTEAFF
cdr3_nt: TGTGCCAGCAGCGGGACACTCACTGAAGCTTTCTTT
clone_size: NA
j_call: TRBJ1-1
d_call: NA
v_call: TRBV6-5

cdr3_aa: CASSVEASRTDTQYF
cdr3_nt: TGTGCCAGCAGCGTAGAGGCTAGCAGGACAGATACGCAGTATTTT
clone_size: NA
j_call: TRBJ2-3
d_call: NA
v_call: TRBV9

cdr3_aa: CASSSKQGYSYNEQFF
cdr3_nt: TGTGCCAGCAGCTCAAAACAGGGATACTCCTACAATGAGCAGTTCTTC
clone_size: medium-sized
j_call: TRBJ2-1
d_call: NA
v_call: TRBV7-9

cdr3_aa: CASSQDLGGADEQYF
cdr3_nt: TGTGCCAGCAGCCAAGATCTAGGAGGGGCCGACGAGCAGTACTTC
clone_size: NA
j_call: TRBJ2-7
d_call: NA
v_call: TRBV4-2

cdr3_aa: CASRGQSSSYEQYF
cdr3_nt: TGCGCCAGCAGAGGACAGTCCAGCTCCTACGAGCAGTACTTC
clone_size: few
j_call: TRBJ2-7
d_call: NA
v_call: TRBV5-1

cdr3_aa: CASSQAGHTDTQYF
cdr3_nt: TGCGCCAGCAGCCAAGCGGGACACACAGATACGCAGTATTTT
clone_size: NA
j_call: TRBJ2-3
d_call: NA
v_call: TRBV4-1

cdr3_aa: CASSPNPGVVYNEQFF
cdr3_nt: TGTGCCAGCTCACCAAACCCGGGAGTGGTATACAATGAGCAGTTCTTC
clone_size: NA
j_call: TRBJ2-1
d_call: NA
v_call: TRBV18

cdr3_aa: CASSSTTSGRDTQYF
cdr3_nt: TGCGCCAGCAGCTCTACCACTAGCGGGAGAGATACGCAGTATTTT
clone_size: once
j_call: TRBJ2-3
d_call: TRBD2
v_call: TRBV5-1

cdr3_aa: CASSGGGASGTQYF
cdr3_nt: TGTGCCAGCAGCGGCGGGGGGGCCAGTGGGACGCAGTATTTT
clone_size: NA
j_call: TRBJ2-3
d_call: TRBD2
v_call: TRBV9

cdr3_aa: CASSEQGGSQPQHF
cdr3_nt: TGTGCCAGCAGTGAGCAAGGGGGAAGTCAGCCCCAGCATTTT
clone_size: NA
j_call: TRBJ1-5
d_call: NA
v_call: TRBV25-1

cdr3_aa: CASKATGGISYNEQFF
cdr3_nt: TGTGCCAGCAAAGCGACAGGGGGCATTTCCTACAATGAGCAGTTCTTC
clone_size: NA
j_call: TRBJ2-1
d_call: TRBD1
v_call: TRBV2

cdr3_aa: CASTIDRAGNTIYF
cdr3_nt: TGTGCCAGCACTATCGACAGGGCAGGAAACACCATATATTTT
clone_size: NA
j_call: TRBJ1-3
d_call: TRBD1
v_call: TRBV5-4

cdr3_aa: CASSQGTSGSREQYF
cdr3_nt: TGTGCCAGCAGCCAAGGAACTAGCGGGAGCAGGGAGCAGTACTTC
clone_size: NA
j_call: TRBJ2-7
d_call: TRBD2
v_call: TRBV3-1/TRBV3-2

cdr3_aa: CASSYPLAGGPNEQFF
cdr3_nt: TGTGCCAGCAGTTACCCCCTAGCGGGAGGGCCGAATGAGCAGTTCTTC
clone_size: NA
j_call: TRBJ2-1
d_call: TRBD2
v_call: TRBV6-5

cdr3_aa: CASSVGQNTEAFF
cdr3_nt: TGCGCCAGCAGCGTGGGACAGAACACTGAAGCTTTCTTT
clone_size: NA
j_call: TRBJ1-1
d_call: NA
v_call: TRBV5-1

cdr3_aa: CASSQDRAGNTEAFF
cdr3_nt: TGCGCCAGCAGCCAAGATCGGGCGGGGAACACTGAAGCTTTCTTT
clone_size: NA
j_call: TRBJ1-1
d_call: NA
v_call: TRBV4-1

cdr3_aa: CASSYTGAEQYF
cdr3_nt: TGTGCCAGCAGTTATACAGGGGCCGAGCAGTACTTC
clone_size: few
j_call: TRBJ2-7
d_call: TRBD1
v_call: TRBV12-3/TRBV12-4

cdr3_aa: CASSKAGLAPNTEAFF
cdr3_nt: TGTGCCAGCAGCAAAGCGGGGCTGGCGCCGAACACTGAAGCTTTCTTT
clone_size: NA
j_call: TRBJ1-1
d_call: NA
v_call: TRBV21-1

cdr3_aa: CASSTEIMNTEAFF
cdr3_nt: TGTGCCAGCTCAACAGAGATCATGAACACTGAAGCTTTCTTT
clone_size: NA
j_call: TRBJ1-1
d_call: NA
v_call: TRBV18

cdr3_aa: CASSEARQGEKLFF
cdr3_nt: TGTGCCAGCAGTGAAGCGCGGCAGGGGGAAAAACTGTTTTTT
clone_size: NA
j_call: TRBJ1-4
d_call: NA
v_call: TRBV2

cdr3_aa: CASSERGKTDTQYF
cdr3_nt: TGTGCCAGCAGTGAAAGGGGGAAAACAGATACGCAGTATTTT
clone_size: NA
j_call: TRBJ2-3
d_call: NA
v_call: TRBV6-1

cdr3_aa: CASSLASTTQPQHF
cdr3_nt: TGTGCCAGCAGCTTGGCATCCACTACACAGCCCCAGCATTTT
clone_size: NA
j_call: TRBJ1-5
d_call: NA
v_call: TRBV5-5

cdr3_aa: CASSLGPGQGVYGYTF
cdr3_nt: TGCGCCAGCAGCTTGGGGCCGGGACAGGGTGTCTATGGCTACACCTTC
clone_size: NA
j_call: TRBJ1-2
d_call: TRBD1
v_call: TRBV5-1

cdr3_aa: CASSVVEGDSPLHF
cdr3_nt: TGTGCCAGCAGCGTAGTCGAGGGAGATTCACCCCTCCACTTT
clone_size: NA
j_call: TRBJ1-6
d_call: NA
v_call: TRBV9

cdr3_aa: CASSLGDRVWNSPLHF
cdr3_nt: TGTGCCAGCAGCTTAGGGGACAGGGTATGGAATTCACCCCTCCACTTT
clone_size: NA
j_call: TRBJ1-6
d_call: TRBD1
v_call: TRBV13

cdr3_aa: CASSERDRGGKVRFF
cdr3_nt: TGTGCCAGCAGTGAACGGGACAGGGGGGGGAAGGTTCGATTCTTC
clone_size: NA
j_call: TRBJ2-1
d_call: TRBD1
v_call: TRBV2

cdr3_aa: CASMRERNEQFF
cdr3_nt: TGTGCCAGTATGCGGGAGCGGAATGAGCAGTTCTTC
clone_size: NA
j_call: TRBJ2-1
d_call: TRBD2
v_call: TRBV19

cdr3_aa: CASSLSAPRGGELFF
cdr3_nt: TGTGCCAGCAGTTTATCGGCCCCACGGGGCGGGGAGCTGTTTTTT
clone_size: NA
j_call: TRBJ2-2
d_call: NA
v_call: TRBV28

cdr3_aa: CASSLYAGSNQPQHF
cdr3_nt: TGTGCCAGCAGTTTATACGCGGGGAGCAATCAGCCCCAGCATTTT
clone_size: NA
j_call: TRBJ1-5
d_call: NA
v_call: TRBV28

cdr3_aa: CASRVSRRGGDNGYTF
cdr3_nt: TGTGCCAGCAGAGTATCTCGACGCGGGGGGGACAATGGCTACACCTTC
clone_size: NA
j_call: TRBJ1-2
d_call: NA
v_call: TRBV28

cdr3_aa: CASSQDSYGYEQYF
cdr3_nt: TGCGCCAGCAGCCAAGATAGCTACGGCTACGAGCAGTACTTC
clone_size: few
j_call: TRBJ2-7
d_call: NA
v_call: TRBV4-1

cdr3_aa: CASSGRQVNEKLFF
cdr3_nt: TGTGCCAGCAGCGGTAGGCAGGTTAATGAAAAACTGTTTTTT
clone_size: NA
j_call: TRBJ1-4
d_call: NA
v_call: TRBV6-6

cdr3_aa: CASSLVGQNTEAFF
cdr3_nt: TGTGCCAGCAGCTTGGTGGGACAGAACACTGAAGCTTTCTTT
clone_size: NA
j_call: TRBJ1-1
d_call: NA
v_call: TRBV5-5

cdr3_aa: CASSLAGGPREQYF
cdr3_nt: TGTGCCAGCAGCTTAGCGGGAGGGCCCAGGGAGCAGTACTTC
clone_size: NA
j_call: TRBJ2-7
d_call: TRBD2
v_call: TRBV7-2

cdr3_aa: CASSLGQGGYEQYF
cdr3_nt: TGTGCCAGCTCCTTGGGACAGGGTGGATACGAGCAGTACTTC
clone_size: NA
j_call: TRBJ2-7
d_call: TRBD1
v_call: TRBV18

cdr3_aa: CASSLASLTRGQGENYGYTF
cdr3_nt: TGTGCCAGCAGCTTGGCCTCTCTTACTCGTGGACAGGGGGAAAACTATGGCTACACCTTC
clone_size: NA
j_call: TRBJ1-2
d_call: TRBD1
v_call: TRBV5-5

cdr3_aa: CASSYSGAQGNEQFF
cdr3_nt: TGTGCCAGCAGTTACTCAGGGGCGCAAGGCAATGAGCAGTTCTTC
clone_size: NA
j_call: TRBJ2-1
d_call: NA
v_call: TRBV6-2/TRBV6-3

cdr3_aa: CASSLGAGGNQPQHF
cdr3_nt: TGTGCCAGCAGTTTAGGGGCAGGGGGCAATCAGCCCCAGCATTTT
clone_size: NA
j_call: TRBJ1-5
d_call: NA
v_call: TRBV27

cdr3_aa: CASSQGGLAGVRNEQFF
cdr3_nt: TGCGCCAGCAGCCAAGGGGGACTAGCGGGAGTTCGGAATGAGCAGTTCTTC
clone_size: NA
j_call: TRBJ2-1
d_call: TRBD2
v_call: TRBV4-1

cdr3_aa: CASSILSYEQYF
cdr3_nt: TGTGCCAGCAGTATACTATCCTACGAGCAGTACTTC
clone_size: NA
j_call: TRBJ2-7
d_call: NA
v_call: TRBV2

cdr3_aa: CASSLHTGNNSPLHF
cdr3_nt: TGTGCCAGCAGCTTGCACACAGGAAATAATTCACCCCTCCACTTT
clone_size: NA
j_call: TRBJ1-6
d_call: NA
v_call: TRBV5-5

cdr3_aa: CSAREDYEQFF
cdr3_nt: TGCAGTGCTAGAGAGGACTACGAGCAGTTCTTC
clone_size: few
j_call: TRBJ2-1
d_call: NA
v_call: TRBV20-1